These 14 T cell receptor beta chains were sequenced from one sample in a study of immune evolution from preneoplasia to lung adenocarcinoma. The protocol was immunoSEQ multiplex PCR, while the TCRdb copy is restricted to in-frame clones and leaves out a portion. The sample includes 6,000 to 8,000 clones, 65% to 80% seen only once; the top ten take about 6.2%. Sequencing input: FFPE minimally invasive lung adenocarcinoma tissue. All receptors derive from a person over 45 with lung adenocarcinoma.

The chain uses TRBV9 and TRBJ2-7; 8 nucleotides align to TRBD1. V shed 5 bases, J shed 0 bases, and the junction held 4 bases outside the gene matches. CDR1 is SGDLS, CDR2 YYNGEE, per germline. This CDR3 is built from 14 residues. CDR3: CASSPTGGSYEQYF. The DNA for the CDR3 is TGTGCCAGCAGTCCTACAGGGGGCTCCTACGAGCAGTACTTC.

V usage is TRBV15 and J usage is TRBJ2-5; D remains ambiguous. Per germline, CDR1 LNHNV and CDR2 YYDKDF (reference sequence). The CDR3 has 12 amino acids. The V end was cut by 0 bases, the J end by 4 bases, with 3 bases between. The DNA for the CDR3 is TGTGCCACCAGCAGAGATTCAGAGACCCAGTACTTC. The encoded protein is CATSRDSETQYF.

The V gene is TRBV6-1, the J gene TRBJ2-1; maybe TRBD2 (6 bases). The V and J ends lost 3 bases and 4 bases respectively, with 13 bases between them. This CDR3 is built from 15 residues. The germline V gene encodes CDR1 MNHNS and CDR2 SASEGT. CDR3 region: CASSETRGSYNEQFF. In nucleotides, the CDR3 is TGTGCCAGCAGTGAGACTAGGGGTTCATACAATGAGCAGTTCTTC.

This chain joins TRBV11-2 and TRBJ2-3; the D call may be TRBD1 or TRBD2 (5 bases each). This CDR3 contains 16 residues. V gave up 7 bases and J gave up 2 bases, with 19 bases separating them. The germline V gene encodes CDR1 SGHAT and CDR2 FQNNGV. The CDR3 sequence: CASKSPGADPTDTQYF. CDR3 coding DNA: TGTGCCAGCAAATCCCCCGGGGCGGACCCCACAGATACGCAGTATTTT.

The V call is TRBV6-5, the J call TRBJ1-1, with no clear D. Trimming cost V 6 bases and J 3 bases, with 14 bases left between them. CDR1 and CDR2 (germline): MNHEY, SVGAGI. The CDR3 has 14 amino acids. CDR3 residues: CASSRLQADTEAFF. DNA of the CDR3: TGTGCCAGCAGCAGACTGCAGGCGGACACTGAAGCTTTCTTT.

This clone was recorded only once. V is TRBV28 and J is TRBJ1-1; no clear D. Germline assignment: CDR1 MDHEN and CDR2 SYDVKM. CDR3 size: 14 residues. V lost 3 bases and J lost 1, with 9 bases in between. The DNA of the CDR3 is TGTGCCAGCAGTTTGGGAGGAGCGAACACTGAAGCTTTCTTT. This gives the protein CASSLGGANTEAFF.

The CDR3 DNA follows: TGTGCCAGCAGTTTATCGTCGGGGTCATCCTACGAGCAGTACTTC. The encoded protein is CASSLSSGSSYEQYF. This sequence joins TRBV27 and TRBJ2-7; D may be TRBD2 (5 bases). The CDR3 sequence is 15 residues long. CDR1 is MNHEY and CDR2 is SMNVEV in the germline V gene (reference sequence). V was pared by 0 bases and J by 1 base, with 10 bases between.

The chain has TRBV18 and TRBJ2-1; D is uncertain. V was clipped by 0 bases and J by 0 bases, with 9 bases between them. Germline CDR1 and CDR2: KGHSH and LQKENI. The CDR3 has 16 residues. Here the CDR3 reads CASSPPAASSYNEQFF. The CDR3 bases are TGTGCCAGCTCACCACCGGCGGCTAGCTCCTACAATGAGCAGTTCTTC.

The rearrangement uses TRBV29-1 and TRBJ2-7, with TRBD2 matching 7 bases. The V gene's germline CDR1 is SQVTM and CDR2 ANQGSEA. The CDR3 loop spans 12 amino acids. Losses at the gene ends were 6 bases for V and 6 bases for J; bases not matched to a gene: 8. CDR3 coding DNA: TGCAGCGTGCGGGGCGGGGGAAGCGAGCAGTACTTC. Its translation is CSVRGGGSEQYF.

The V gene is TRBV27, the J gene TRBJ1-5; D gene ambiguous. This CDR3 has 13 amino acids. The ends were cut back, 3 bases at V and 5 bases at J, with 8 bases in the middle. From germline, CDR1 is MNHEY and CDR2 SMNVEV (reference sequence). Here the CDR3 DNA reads TGTGCCAGCAGTTTGAGGGTCGATCAGCCCCAGCATTTT. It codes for CASSLRVDQPQHF.

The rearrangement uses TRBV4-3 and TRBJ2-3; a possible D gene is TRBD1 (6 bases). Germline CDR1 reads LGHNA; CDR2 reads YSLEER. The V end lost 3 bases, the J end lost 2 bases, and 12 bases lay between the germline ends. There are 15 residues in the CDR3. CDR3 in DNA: TGCGCCAGCAGCCAGTACAGGGAAGCCACAGATACGCAGTATTTT. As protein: CASSQYREATDTQYF.

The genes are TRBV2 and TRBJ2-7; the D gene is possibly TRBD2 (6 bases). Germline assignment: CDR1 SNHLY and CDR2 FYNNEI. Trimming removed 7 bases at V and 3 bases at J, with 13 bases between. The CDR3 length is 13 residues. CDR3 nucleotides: TGTGCCAGCAACGGGGTGGGGGGCTACGAGCAGTACTTC. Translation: CASNGVGGYEQYF.

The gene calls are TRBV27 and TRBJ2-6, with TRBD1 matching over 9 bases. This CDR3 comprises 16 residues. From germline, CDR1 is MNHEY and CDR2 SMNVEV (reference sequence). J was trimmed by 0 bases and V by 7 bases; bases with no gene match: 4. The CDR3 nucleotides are TGTGCCAGCACCTGGGACAGGGCCTCTGGGGCCAACGTCCTGACTTTC. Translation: CASTWDRASGANVLTF. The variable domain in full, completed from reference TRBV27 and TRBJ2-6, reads EAQVTQNPRYLITVTGKKLTVTCSQNMNHEYMSWYRQDPGLGLRQIYYSMNVEVTDKGDVPEGYKVSRKEKRNFPLILESPSPNQTSLYFCASTWDRASGANVLTFGAGSRLTVL.

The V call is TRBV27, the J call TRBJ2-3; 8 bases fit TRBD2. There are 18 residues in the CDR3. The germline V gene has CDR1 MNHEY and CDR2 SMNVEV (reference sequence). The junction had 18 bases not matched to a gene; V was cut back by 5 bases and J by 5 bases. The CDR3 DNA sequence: TGTGCCAGCAGTAGATCCACGCTAAGCGGGAGAATAGGAGATACGCAGTATTTT. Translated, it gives CASSRSTLSGRIGDTQYF.